One sample yielded the 26 T cell receptor beta chains listed below, sequenced in a study of graft-versus-host responses after intestinal transplantation (dated by TCRdb to the early 2020s). The library relied on the immunoSEQ multiplex PCR assay. TCRdb retrieved this table from immuneACCESS and kept in-frame rearrangements only. Not all clones are present; in checked studies, unresolved V genes account for under half, and no reason is known for the remainder. A total of under 85,000 clones appear in this sample, 90% of them only once. The top ten hold approximately 1.3% of the sample. This sample's time point label indicates: cells obtained before transplantation from donor or recipient. Their target antigens are unknown. The material was unstimulated CD8+ T cells sorted from spleen or lymph node cells, obtained before intestinal transplant. These receptors came from a human donor who received an intestinal transplant.

The genes are TRBV4-1 and TRBJ1-5; no clear D gene. Germline values: CDR1 MGHRA, CDR2 YSYEKL. The CDR3 totals 16 residues. V gave up 1 base and J gave up 4 bases, with 14 bases separating them. CDR3 in DNA: TGCGCCAGCAGCCAAGTTGGCCAGGTGGTTAATCAGCCCCAGCATTTT. Translation gives CASSQVGQVVNQPQHF.

The V call is TRBV27, the J call TRBJ2-7, with D possibly TRBD1 on 6 matching bases. The CDR3 has 14 residues. V was cut by 6 bases and J by 0 bases, with 12 bases left in between. Germline CDR1 and CDR2: MNHEY and SMNVEV (reference sequence). The CDR3 region is CASRPGAGSYEQYF. Here the CDR3 DNA reads TGTGCCAGCAGGCCAGGGGCTGGCTCCTACGAGCAGTACTTC.

The chain links TRBV11-2 to TRBJ2-5; 8 nucleotides match TRBD1. Looked up from germline, CDR1 is SGHAT and CDR2 is FQNNGV. The V gene end was trimmed by 5 bases and the J gene end by 2 bases; junction bases not matched to a gene: 4. The CDR3 spans 14 residues. This CDR3 reads CASSPGQGQETQYF. CDR3 DNA sequence: TGTGCCAGCAGCCCCGGACAGGGACAAGAGACCCAGTACTTC.

The chain uses TRBV18 and TRBJ1-1; 8 bases fit TRBD1. Germline trimming cut 3 bases from V and 0 bases from J; bases unmatched to any gene: 6. Germline V gene data show CDR1 as KGHSH and CDR2 as LQKENI. The CDR3 spans 16 residues. The CDR3 protein is CASSPRDRIMNTEAFF. CDR3 sequence (DNA): TGTGCCAGCTCACCTAGGGACAGGATCATGAACACTGAAGCTTTCTTT.

The CDR3 reads CASSAGQDQETQYF. The CDR3 DNA reads as TGTGCCAGCAGCGCCGGACAGGATCAAGAGACCCAGTACTTC. This chain joins TRBV9 and TRBJ2-5; 7 nucleotides align to TRBD1. The CDR3 runs to 14 residues. V was pared by 3 bases and J by 2 bases, with 4 bases of the junction left unmatched. Germline lookup yields CDR1 SGDLS and CDR2 YYNGEE.

The chain couples TRBV7-3 to TRBJ2-5; 8 nucleotides agree with TRBD2. Germline loops: CDR1 SGHTA, CDR2 FQGTGA. V shed 5 bases and J 5 bases; nucleotides not matched to a gene: 7. CDR3 length: 14 amino acids. The CDR3 reads CASSPTSVRETQYF. CDR3 sequence (DNA): TGTGCCAGCAGCCCGACTAGCGTTCGGGAGACCCAGTACTTC.

The gene calls are TRBV5-8 and TRBJ1-5, with 9 bases fitting TRBD1. There are 19 residues in the CDR3. From germline, CDR1 is SGHTS and CDR2 YDEGEE. With 0 bases clipped from V and 0 bases from J, the junction kept 10 bases outside the gene matches. CDR3 nucleotides: TGTGCCAGCAGCTTGGGGGCGGACAGGGGAATCCTTAGCAATCAGCCCCAGCATTTT. Translated, it gives CASSLGADRGILSNQPQHF.

This clone was counted once. The gene calls are TRBV14 and TRBJ2-6; the D gene is possibly TRBD1 (5 bases). Per germline, CDR1 SGHDN and CDR2 FVKESK. This CDR3 spans 15 amino acids. The ends were cut back, 2 bases at V and 4 bases at J, with 9 bases in the middle. The DNA of the CDR3 is TGTGCCAGCAGCCAAATAGGGGCCGGGGCCAACGTCCTGACTTTC. Its protein product is CASSQIGAGANVLTF.

The chain carries TRBV11-2 and TRBJ2-1, with D perhaps matching TRBD1 (5 bases). The CDR3 extends over 14 amino acids. Germline V gene lookup returns CDR1 SGHAT and CDR2 FQNNGV. Deletions cut 1 base from V and 6 bases from J, with 10 bases between. The CDR3 DNA reads TGTGCCAGCAGCTTAGTTGGTACAGGCAATGAGCAGTTCTTC. It is translated as CASSLVGTGNEQFF.

The rearrangement links TRBV4-1 to TRBJ2-1; TRBD2 is a possible D gene (5 bases). Germline V gene data show CDR1 as MGHRA and CDR2 as YSYEKL. The CDR3 runs to 16 residues. Trimming removed 5 bases from V and 0 bases from J, with 14 bases in between. The CDR3 nucleotides are TGCGCCAGCAGCGCTTCAAGCGGAGGCTCCTACAATGAGCAGTTCTTC. Protein sequence: CASSASSGGSYNEQFF.

This CDR3 reads CASSSGGPDTQYF. CDR3 DNA sequence: TGTGCCAGCAGCTCCGGTGGGCCAGATACGCAGTATTTT. V usage is TRBV7-3 and J usage is TRBJ2-3; no clear D. Germline V gene sequence: CDR1 SGHTA, CDR2 FQGTGA. The CDR3 is made up of 13 amino acids. The V gene lost 4 bases and the J gene lost 4 bases, with 9 bases spanning the gap.

This clone has more than one count but fewer than ten. CDR3 nucleotides: TGTGCCAGCAGCCAAGGAGGTCAGCCCCAGCATTTT. Translation: CASSQGGQPQHF. V and J are TRBV4-2 and TRBJ1-5; D unresolved. The germline V and J ends were trimmed by 1 base and 6 bases, with 4 bases remaining between them. The CDR3 sequence is 12 residues long. Germline V gene data show CDR1 as LGHNA and CDR2 as YNFKEQ.

The gene calls are TRBV4-1 and TRBJ1-1; perhaps TRBD1 as D (6 bases). CDR3 size: 15 residues. Trimming took off 5 bases at V and 1 base at J, with 14 bases between the two ends. Germline V lookup: CDR1 MGHRA, CDR2 YSYEKL. CDR3 in DNA: TGCGCCAGCAGCTCGCGGGCAGGGGCGAACACTGAAGCTTTCTTT. It codes for CASSSRAGANTEAFF.

The chain carries TRBV4-2 and TRBJ1-5, with a tentative D call TRBD1 (5 bases). Germline values: CDR1 LGHNA, CDR2 YNFKEQ. With 2 bases removed from V and 0 bases from J, the gap between germline ends came to 20 bases. The CDR3 is made up of 19 amino acids. CDR3 loop: CASSQFGATAVNSNQPQHF. CDR3 bases: TGTGCCAGCAGCCAATTTGGCGCGACAGCCGTGAATAGCAATCAGCCCCAGCATTTT.

This sequence joins TRBV2 and TRBJ1-5; 10 bases agree with TRBD1. CDR1 and CDR2 from the germline V gene are SNHLY and FYNNEI. This CDR3 comprises 15 residues. V lost 1 base, J lost 3 bases, and 0 bases stayed unmatched. The CDR3 coding sequence is TGTGCCAGCAGTGAAGGACAGGGGGCCAATCAGCCCCAGCATTTT. Protein product: CASSEGQGANQPQHF.

The chain carries TRBV7-9 and TRBJ1-5, with D perhaps TRBD1 (5 bases). This CDR3 has 14 residues. V was cut by 5 bases and J by 2 bases, with 10 bases left in between. Per the germline V gene, CDR1 is SEHNR and CDR2 is FQNEAQ (reference sequence). Here the CDR3 reads CASSGGWGNQPQHF. For the CDR3, the DNA is TGTGCCAGCAGCGGGGGGTGGGGCAATCAGCCCCAGCATTTT.

V is TRBV4-1 and J is TRBJ1-1; the D gene is possibly TRBD1 (5 bases). Trimming took off 1 base at V and 10 bases at J, with 19 bases between the two ends. The CDR3 has 15 residues. Germline-derived CDR1 and CDR2 are MGHRA and YSYEKL. The CDR3 region is CASSQVGDSRRGAFF. The CDR3 nucleotides are TGCGCCAGCAGCCAAGTGGGAGACAGTCGGCGGGGAGCTTTCTTT.

The V gene is TRBV6-1, the J gene TRBJ2-4; D call uncertain. V was shortened by 6 bases and J by 0 bases, with 12 bases between the two germline ends. The CDR3 covers 15 residues. Germline V gene sequence: CDR1 MNHNS, CDR2 SASEGT. The CDR3: CASSRLTIAKNIQYF. The DNA of the CDR3 is TGTGCCAGCAGCAGGCTAACGATAGCCAAAAACATTCAGTACTTC.

The chain joins TRBV9 to TRBJ2-5, with D tentatively TRBD1 (5 bases). The V end lost 0 bases, the J end lost 2 bases, and 11 bases lay between the germline ends. The CDR3 extends over 15 amino acids. Germline V gene sequence: CDR1 SGDLS, CDR2 YYNGEE. Here the CDR3 reads CASSVGAGIQETQYF. The CDR3 DNA reads TGTGCCAGCAGCGTAGGGGCAGGGATTCAAGAGACCCAGTACTTC. Looking up the rest from reference TRBV9 and TRBJ2-5 gives the full variable domain: DSGVTQTPKHLITATGQRVTLRCSPRSGDLSVYWYQQSLDQGLQFLIQYYNGEERAKGNILERFSAQQFPDLHSELNLSSLELGDSALYFCASSVGAGIQETQYFGPGTRLLVL.

The chain joins TRBV5-1 to TRBJ1-2; 7 bases match TRBD1. J gave up 3 bases and V 3 bases, and 5 bases lay outside the gene matches. There are 14 residues in the CDR3. The V gene's germline CDR1 is SGHRS and CDR2 YFSETQ. CDR3 bases: TGCGCCAGCAGCTACCTCGGGACAGACTATGGCTACACCTTC. This codes for CASSYLGTDYGYTF.

V gene TRBV11-2 combines with J gene TRBJ2-5; a weak D match, TRBD2 (6 bases). The CDR3 totals 14 residues. Trimming took 5 bases from V and 2 from J, leaving 12 bases between them. In germline, CDR1 is SGHAT, CDR2 FQNNGV. The CDR3 region is CASSRGLIQETQYF. CDR3 in DNA: TGTGCCAGCAGCCGCGGACTAATACAAGAGACCCAGTACTTC.

The gene calls are TRBV6-1 and TRBJ1-5, with a possible D match to TRBD1 (5 bases). The CDR3 length is 16 residues. The germline CDR1 and CDR2 sequences are MNHNS and SASEGT. V shed 4 bases and J shed 1 base, with 14 bases lying between them. The CDR3 reads CASSALRVGSNQPQHF. The CDR3 bases are TGTGCCAGCAGTGCCCTCAGGGTTGGGAGCAATCAGCCCCAGCATTTT.

This chain joins TRBV5-6 and TRBJ2-7; TRBD2 agrees at 7 bases. The CDR3 is made up of 16 amino acids. Trimming cost V 2 bases and J 0 bases; bases outside gene matches: 8. Germline CDR1 reads SGHDT; CDR2 reads YYEEEE. The CDR3 coding sequence is TGTGCCAGCAGCTTCCCTAGCGGCAAGCACTCCTACGAGCAGTACTTC. Translated: CASSFPSGKHSYEQYF.

This chain uses TRBV7-3 with TRBJ1-6; D may be TRBD1 (6 bases). The CDR3 is 15 residues long. Deletions cut 6 bases from V and 7 bases from J, with 16 bases between. The germline gives CDR1 SGHTA, CDR2 FQGTGA. This CDR3 is CASRSSGTPNSPLHF. The CDR3 DNA is TGTGCCAGCAGGTCTTCCGGGACACCGAATTCACCCCTCCACTTT.

The chain links TRBV7-9 to TRBJ2-3, with D possibly being TRBD1 (6 bases). This CDR3 is 16 amino acids long. Trimming stripped 5 bases from V and 0 bases from J, with 15 bases between. Germline loops: CDR1 SEHNR, CDR2 FQNEAQ (reference sequence). The CDR3: CASSPGGQRSTDTQYF. In DNA form, the CDR3 reads TGTGCCAGCAGCCCTGGGGGACAAAGGAGCACAGATACGCAGTATTTT.

The J gene is TRBJ1-2, the V gene TRBV7-2, with D maybe TRBD1 (5 bases). This CDR3 has 14 residues. In germline, CDR1 is SGHTA, CDR2 FQGNSA. With 3 bases removed from V and 3 bases from J, the gap between germline ends came to 11 bases. CDR3 residues: CASSFWGGDYGYTF. The CDR3 nucleotides are TGTGCCAGCAGCTTCTGGGGGGGTGACTATGGCTACACCTTC.